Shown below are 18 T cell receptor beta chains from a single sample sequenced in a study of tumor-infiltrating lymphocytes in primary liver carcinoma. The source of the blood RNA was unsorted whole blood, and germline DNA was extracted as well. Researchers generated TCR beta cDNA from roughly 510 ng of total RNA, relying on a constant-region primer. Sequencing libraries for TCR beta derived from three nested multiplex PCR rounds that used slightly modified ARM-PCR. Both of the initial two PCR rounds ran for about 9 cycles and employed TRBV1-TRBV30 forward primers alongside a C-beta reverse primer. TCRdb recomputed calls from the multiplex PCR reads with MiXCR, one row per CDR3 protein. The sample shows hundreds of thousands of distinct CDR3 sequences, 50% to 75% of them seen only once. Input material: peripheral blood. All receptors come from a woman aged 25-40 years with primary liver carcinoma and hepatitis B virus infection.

CDR3 nucleotide sequence: TGTGCCAGCAGTTTACTGAAAGAGACCCAGTACTTC. Translating gives CASSLLKETQYF. The chain combines TRBV28 with TRBJ2-5; D uncertain. This CDR3 has 12 amino acids. V was shortened by 2 bases and J by 3 bases, with 4 bases between the two germline ends. Looked up from germline, CDR1 is MDHEN and CDR2 is SYDVKM.

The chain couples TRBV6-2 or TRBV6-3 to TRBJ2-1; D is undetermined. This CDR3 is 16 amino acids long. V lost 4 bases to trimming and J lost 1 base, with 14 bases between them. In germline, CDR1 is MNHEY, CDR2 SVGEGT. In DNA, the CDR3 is TGTGCCAGCAGTTCTAGTACAACGGATTCCTACAATGAGCAGTTCTTC. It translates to CASSSSTTDSYNEQFF.

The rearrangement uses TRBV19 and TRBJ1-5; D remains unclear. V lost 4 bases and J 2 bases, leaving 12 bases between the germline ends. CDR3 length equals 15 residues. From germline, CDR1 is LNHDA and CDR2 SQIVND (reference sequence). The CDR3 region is CASSRSDGGNQPQHF. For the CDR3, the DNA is TGTGCCAGTAGTAGATCAGACGGGGGCAATCAGCCCCAGCATTTT. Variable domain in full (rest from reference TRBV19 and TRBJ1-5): DGGITQSPKYLFRKEGQNVTLSCEQNLNHDAMYWYRQDPGQGLRLIYYSQIVNDFQKGDIAEGYSVSREKKESFPLTVTSAQKNPTAFYLCASSRSDGGNQPQHFGDGTRLSIL.

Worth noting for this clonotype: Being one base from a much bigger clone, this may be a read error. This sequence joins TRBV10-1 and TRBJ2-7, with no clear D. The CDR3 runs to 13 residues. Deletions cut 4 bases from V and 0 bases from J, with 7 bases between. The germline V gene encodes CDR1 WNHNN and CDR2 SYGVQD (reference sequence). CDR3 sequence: CASSVGISYEQYF. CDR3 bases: TGCGCCAGCAGTGTGGGGATCTCCTACGAGCAGTACTTC.

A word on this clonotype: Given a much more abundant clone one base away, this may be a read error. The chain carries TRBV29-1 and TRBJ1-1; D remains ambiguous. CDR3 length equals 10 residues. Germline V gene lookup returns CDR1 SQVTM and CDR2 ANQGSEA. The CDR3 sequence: CSVIRTEVFF. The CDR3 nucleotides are TGCAGCGTAATTCGCACTGAAGTTTTCTTT.

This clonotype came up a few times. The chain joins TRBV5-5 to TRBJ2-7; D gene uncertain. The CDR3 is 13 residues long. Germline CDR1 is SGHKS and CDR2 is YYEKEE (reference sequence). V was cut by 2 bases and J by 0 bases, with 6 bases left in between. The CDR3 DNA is TGTGCCAGCAGCTTACAGAGCTCCTACGAGCAGTACTTC. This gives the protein CASSLQSSYEQYF.

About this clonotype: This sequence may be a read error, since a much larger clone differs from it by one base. CDR3 residues: CANSSRTSGSIYEQYF. CDR3 nucleotides: TGTGCCAACAGTTCCCGTACTAGCGGGAGTATCTACGAGCAGTACTTC. This chain links TRBV6-2 or TRBV6-3 with TRBJ2-7; 11 bases fit TRBD2. This CDR3 contains 16 residues. The germline CDR1 and CDR2 sequences are MNHEY and SVGEGT.

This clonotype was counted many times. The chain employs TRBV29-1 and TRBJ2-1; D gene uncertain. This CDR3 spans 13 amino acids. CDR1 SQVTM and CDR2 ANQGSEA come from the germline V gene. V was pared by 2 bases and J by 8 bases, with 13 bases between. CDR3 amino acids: CSVESRFGYEQFF. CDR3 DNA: TGCAGCGTTGAAAGCAGGTTCGGCTATGAGCAGTTCTTC.

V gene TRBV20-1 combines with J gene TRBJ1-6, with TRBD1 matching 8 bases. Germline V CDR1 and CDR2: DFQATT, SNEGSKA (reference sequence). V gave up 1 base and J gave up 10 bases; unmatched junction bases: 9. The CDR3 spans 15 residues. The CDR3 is CSARASLGQGSPLHF. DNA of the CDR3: TGCAGTGCTAGAGCCAGTTTAGGACAGGGATCACCCCTCCACTTT.

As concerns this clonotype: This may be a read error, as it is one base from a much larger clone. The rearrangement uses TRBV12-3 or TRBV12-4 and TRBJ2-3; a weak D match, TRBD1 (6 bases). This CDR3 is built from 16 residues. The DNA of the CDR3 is TGTGCCAGCAGCAGGGACACGGGCGGTGTGACAGATAGGCAGTATTTT. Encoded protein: CASSRDTGGVTDRQYF.

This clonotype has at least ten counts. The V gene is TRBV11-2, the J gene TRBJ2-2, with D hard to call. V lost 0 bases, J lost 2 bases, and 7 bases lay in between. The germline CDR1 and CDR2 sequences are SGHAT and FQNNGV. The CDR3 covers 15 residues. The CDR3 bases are TGTGCCAGCAGCTTAGAGGTAGCAAACACCGGGGAGCTGTTTTTT. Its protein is CASSLEVANTGELFF.

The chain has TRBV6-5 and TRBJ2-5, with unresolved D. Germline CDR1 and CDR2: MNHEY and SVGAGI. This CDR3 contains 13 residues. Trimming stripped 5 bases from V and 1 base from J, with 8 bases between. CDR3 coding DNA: TGTGCCAGCAGTCATGGTCCCCAAGAGACCCAGTACTTC. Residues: CASSHGPQETQYF.

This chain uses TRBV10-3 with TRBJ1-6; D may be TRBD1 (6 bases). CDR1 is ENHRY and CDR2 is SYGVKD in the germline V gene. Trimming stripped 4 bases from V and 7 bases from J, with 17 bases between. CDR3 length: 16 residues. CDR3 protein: CAISANPQGGNSPLHF. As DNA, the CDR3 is TGTGCCATCAGTGCGAACCCACAGGGAGGAAATTCACCCCTCCACTTT.

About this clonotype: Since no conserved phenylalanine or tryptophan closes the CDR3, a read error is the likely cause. The chain's CDR3 is CASSLGELFY. The CDR3 coding sequence is TGTGCCAGCAGTCTCGGGGAGCTGTTTTAT. The V and J genes are TRBV6-1 and TRBJ2-2; D gene unclear. The CDR3 runs to 10 residues. CDR1 is MNHNS and CDR2 is SASEGT in the germline V gene. V was shortened by 5 bases and J by 7 bases, with 2 bases between the two germline ends.

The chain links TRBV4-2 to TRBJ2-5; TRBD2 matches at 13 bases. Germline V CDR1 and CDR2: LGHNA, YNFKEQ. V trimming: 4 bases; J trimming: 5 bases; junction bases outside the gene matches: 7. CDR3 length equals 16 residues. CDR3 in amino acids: CASSRTSGGRGETQYF. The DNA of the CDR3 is TGTGCCAGCAGCCGGACTAGCGGGGGACGCGGGGAGACCCAGTACTTC.

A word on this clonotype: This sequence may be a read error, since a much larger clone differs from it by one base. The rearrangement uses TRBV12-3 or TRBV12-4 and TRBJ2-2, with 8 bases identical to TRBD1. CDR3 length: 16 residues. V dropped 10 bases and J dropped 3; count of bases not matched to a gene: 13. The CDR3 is CANTERTGSYTGELFF. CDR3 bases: TGTGCCAACACCGAGAGGACAGGGTCGTACACCGGGGAGCTGTTTTTT.

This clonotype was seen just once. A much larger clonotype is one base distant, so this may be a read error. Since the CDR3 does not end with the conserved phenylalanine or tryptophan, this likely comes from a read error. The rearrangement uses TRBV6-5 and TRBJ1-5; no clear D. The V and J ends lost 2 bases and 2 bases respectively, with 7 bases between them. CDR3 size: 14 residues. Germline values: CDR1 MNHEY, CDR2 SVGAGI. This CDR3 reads CASSYQKGNQPQHC. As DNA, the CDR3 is TGTGCCAGCAGTTACCAAAAGGGCAATCAGCCCCAGCATTGT.

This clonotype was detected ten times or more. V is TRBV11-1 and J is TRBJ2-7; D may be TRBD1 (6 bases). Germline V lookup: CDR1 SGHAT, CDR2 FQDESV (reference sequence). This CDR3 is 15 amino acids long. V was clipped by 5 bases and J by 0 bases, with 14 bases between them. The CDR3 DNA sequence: TGTGCCAGCAGCCTGTCCGGGACATCCTCCTACGAGCAGTACTTC. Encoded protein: CASSLSGTSSYEQYF.